This T cell receptor (beta chain) comes out of a study of STAT5B mutations in CD4+ large granular lymphocyte leukemia. Only in-frame clones appear in the TCRdb table, and some are missing; sequencing was by immunoSEQ multiplex PCR. The sample has some 41,000 clones, roughly four fifths seen once. Sequenced sample: CD4+ T cells from blood buffy coats. The source is a human donor in good health.

As DNA, the CDR3 is TGTGCCTGGAGTGTTCTAGCGGGAGGACGGACCCAGTACTTC. Its protein is CAWSVLAGGRTQYF. The chain couples TRBV30 to TRBJ2-5, with 11 nucleotides matching TRBD2. In germline, CDR1 is GTSNPN, CDR2 SVGIG (reference sequence). Trimming at V came to 0 bases and at J to 7 bases, leaving 4 bases not matched to a gene. CDR3 length: 14 residues.